Below, 23 T cell receptor beta chains from the same sample are listed, as sequenced in a study of blood T cell repertoires in COVID-19. Only in-frame clones appear in the TCRdb table, and some are missing; sequencing was by immunoSEQ multiplex PCR. Among hundreds of thousands of clones, around four fifths were seen once, and the ten largest hold around 2.3%. The sequenced sample was peripheral blood. The receptors derive from a middle-aged woman with active or convalescent COVID-19.

The V call is TRBV5-1, the J call TRBJ2-7, with 9 nucleotides matching TRBD1. Germline CDR1 is SGHRS and CDR2 is YFSETQ. The V and J ends lost 2 bases and 2 bases, in that order; junction bases with no gene match: 8. The CDR3 has 16 residues. The CDR3 region is CASSFTTGTGTYEQYF. The CDR3, as DNA: TGCGCCAGCAGCTTTACTACCGGGACAGGGACCTACGAGCAGTACTTC.

The V call is TRBV30, the J call TRBJ2-1; 7 bases align to TRBD1. This CDR3 contains 13 residues. CDR1 is GTSNPN and CDR2 is SVGIG in the germline V gene (reference sequence). The J segment lost 7 bases and the V segment lost 3 bases, leaving 6 bases of the junction unmatched. Written as DNA, the CDR3 is TGTGCCTGGAGCCTCGACAGGGTGAATGAGCAGTTCTTC. Encoded protein: CAWSLDRVNEQFF. The complete variable domain, with remaining parts taken from reference TRBV30 and TRBJ2-1, reads SQTIHQWPATLVQPVGSPLSLECTVEGTSNPNLYWYRQAAGRGLQLLFYSVGIGQISSEVPQNLSASRPQDRQFILSSKKLLLSDSGFYLCAWSLDRVNEQFFGPGTRLTVL.

V gene TRBV19 combines with J gene TRBJ2-1; 11 bases are shared with TRBD1. Germline V gene lookup returns CDR1 LNHDA and CDR2 SQIVND (reference sequence). There are 17 residues in the CDR3. The V and J ends lost 11 bases and 4 bases, in that order; junction bases with no gene match: 16. CDR3 bases: TGTGCCGGACGGGACAGGGGGTACAAGCGGGTTTACAATGAGCAGTTCTTC. Translating gives CAGRDRGYKRVYNEQFF.

The genes are TRBV6-5 and TRBJ2-5; 9 nucleotides line up with TRBD2. V was pared by 5 bases and J by 2 bases, with 6 bases of the junction left unmatched. Looked up from germline, CDR1 is MNHEY and CDR2 is SVGAGI. The CDR3 has 15 amino acids. CDR3 bases: TGTGCCAGCAGTCAAACTAGCGGGTGGCAAGAGACCCAGTACTTC. Residues: CASSQTSGWQETQYF.

The V call is TRBV28, the J call TRBJ1-5; 10 positions match TRBD1. Germline V gene data show CDR1 as MDHEN and CDR2 as SYDVKM. The CDR3 is made up of 15 amino acids. J was trimmed by 5 bases and V by 4 bases; bases with no gene match: 5. The CDR3: CASSSGQGRHQPQHF. The CDR3 nucleotides read TGTGCCAGCAGTTCGGGACAGGGGAGGCATCAGCCCCAGCATTTT.

This clone appeared once. The chain links TRBV28 to TRBJ2-5; weak D call: TRBD1 (5 bases). Germline V gene sequence: CDR1 MDHEN, CDR2 SYDVKM. V dropped 2 bases and J dropped 5 bases, with 9 bases sitting between them. This CDR3 is built from 13 residues. In DNA form, the CDR3 reads TGTGCCAGCAGTTTAGGCAGGGTCGAGACCCAGTACTTC. Its translation: CASSLGRVETQYF.

The chain couples TRBV19 to TRBJ1-5; 8 bases line up with TRBD1. The CDR3 consists of 17 residues. V lost 6 bases, J lost 5 bases, and 15 bases stayed unmatched. CDR1 is LNHDA, CDR2 SQIVND, per germline (reference sequence). Here the CDR3 DNA reads TGTGCCAGTAGAAGCCCTGGACAGGGCTTACACCATCAGCCCCAGCATTTT. The encoded protein is CASRSPGQGLHHQPQHF.

The chain recombines TRBV5-5 with TRBJ1-3, with 9 bases fitting TRBD1. The CDR3 is 17 residues long. Unmatched junction bases numbered 12, after V lost 4 bases and J lost 4 bases. Germline assignment: CDR1 SGHKS and CDR2 YYEKEE (reference sequence). CDR3 sequence (DNA): TGTGCCAGCAGCCCCTCCTCCGGGACAGGGTACGGAAACACCATATATTTT. It specifies CASSPSSGTGYGNTIYF.

The chain recombines TRBV6-5 with TRBJ2-5, with D tentatively TRBD2 (6 bases). V lost 0 bases to trimming and J lost 5 bases, with 16 bases between them. CDR3 length equals 16 residues. Germline assignment: CDR1 MNHEY and CDR2 SVGAGI. This CDR3 is CASSYSSAGGWETQYF. CDR3 sequence (DNA): TGTGCCAGCAGTTACTCGTCGGCTGGGGGGTGGGAGACCCAGTACTTC.

This clone has more than one count but fewer than ten. As DNA, the CDR3 is TGTGCCAGCAGCCCGACAGGGATGATTGAAGCTTTCTTT. This encodes CASSPTGMIEAFF. The chain combines TRBV12-3 or TRBV12-4 with TRBJ1-1; 7 positions agree with TRBD1. The ends lost 6 bases at V and 7 bases at J; junction bases unmatched: 8. This CDR3 contains 13 residues.

This rearrangement joins TRBV4-3 to TRBJ1-2; TRBD1 matches 8 bases. From germline, CDR1 is LGHNA and CDR2 YSLEER. The CDR3 covers 17 residues. Germline trimming cut 0 bases from V and 5 bases from J; bases unmatched to any gene: 11. The CDR3, as DNA: TGCGCCAGCAGCCAAGATCGGGCAGGGGGCATTGGATATGGCTACACCTTC. The encoded protein is CASSQDRAGGIGYGYTF.

This chain joins TRBV7-9 and TRBJ2-1; D gene unclear. The V end was cut by 6 bases, the J end by 5 bases, with 5 bases between. The CDR3 consists of 11 residues. In germline, CDR1 is SEHNR, CDR2 FQNEAQ (reference sequence). Here the CDR3 reads CASRNNNEQFF. CDR3 coding DNA: TGTGCCAGCAGGAACAACAATGAGCAGTTCTTC. Using reference TRBV7-9 and TRBJ2-1 for the parts outside the CDR3, the full variable domain is DTGVSQNPRHKITKRGQNVTFRCDPISEHNRLYWYRQTLGQGPEFLTYFQNEAQLEKSRLLSDRFSAERPKGSFSTLEIQRTEQGDSAMYLCASRNNNEQFFGPGTRLTVL.

V gene TRBV3-1 (or the pseudogene TRBV3-2) combines with J gene TRBJ1-3, with TRBD1 matching over 9 bases. Unmatched junction bases numbered 14, after V lost 0 bases and J lost 2 bases. The CDR3 spans 20 residues. Germline V gene data show CDR1 as LGHDT and CDR2 as YNNKEL (reference sequence). The CDR3 DNA reads as TGTGCCAGCAGCCAAGATTTCGGGGGTGGGACAGGGAGTACTGGAAACACCATATATTTT. Translating gives CASSQDFGGGTGSTGNTIYF.

V usage is TRBV28 and J usage is TRBJ2-7, with 8 nucleotides matching TRBD1. With V trimmed by 4 bases and J by 3 bases, 5 bases remained unmatched. Germline V CDR1 and CDR2: MDHEN, SYDVKM. The CDR3 consists of 14 residues. The DNA of the CDR3 is TGTGCCAGCAGTTCCACCGGGACAGGCTACGAGCAGTACTTC. Translation: CASSSTGTGYEQYF.

This clone was picked up one time. The V call is TRBV5-1, the J call TRBJ2-3; D gene unclear. This CDR3 region has 15 residues. The germline gives CDR1 SGHRS, CDR2 YFSETQ. Trimming stripped 0 bases from V and 0 bases from J, with 8 bases between. The CDR3 sequence is CASSLERASTDTQYF. CDR3 in DNA: TGCGCCAGCAGCTTGGAAAGAGCTAGCACAGATACGCAGTATTTT.

V gene TRBV11-3 combines with J gene TRBJ2-7, with 7 positions matching TRBD2. Germline V gene sequence: CDR1 SGHNT, CDR2 YENEEA. V shed 4 bases, J shed 4 bases, and the junction held 19 bases outside the gene matches. The CDR3 runs 18 residues. CDR3 sequence: CASSSVTISGTTIYEQYF. DNA of the CDR3: TGTGCCAGCAGCTCGGTGACTATTTCCGGGACTACGATTTACGAGCAGTACTTC.

V is TRBV2 and J is TRBJ1-5, with a weak D call TRBD1 (5 bases). The CDR3 consists of 17 residues. Germline values: CDR1 SNHLY, CDR2 FYNNEI. The V end was cut by 5 bases, the J end by 0 bases, with 17 bases between. The CDR3: CASSLLHLGGSNQPQHF. CDR3 sequence (DNA): TGTGCCAGCAGTCTCCTACACCTGGGGGGTAGCAATCAGCCCCAGCATTTT.

The chain joins TRBV18 to TRBJ1-5, with a tentative D call TRBD1 (5 bases). The CDR3 consists of 15 residues. Trimming cost V 1 base and J 4 bases, with 11 bases left between them. Germline V gene data show CDR1 as KGHSH and CDR2 as LQKENI. The CDR3 DNA follows: TGTGCCAGCTCACCACGCGACAGACAAAATCAGCCCCAGCATTTT. It encodes CASSPRDRQNQPQHF.

This rearrangement joins TRBV11-3 to TRBJ2-1; TRBD2 aligns across 11 bases. Germline lookup yields CDR1 SGHNT and CDR2 YENEEA. The CDR3 has 17 residues. J lost 0 bases, V lost 5 bases, and 6 bases had no gene match. The CDR3 nucleotides are TGTGCCAGCAGCCGACCTAGCGGGGGGCTCTCCTACAATGAGCAGTTCTTC. Translation gives CASSRPSGGLSYNEQFF. Together with reference TRBV11-3 and TRBJ2-1, the CDR3 gives the full variable domain: EAGVVQSPRYKIIEKKQPVAFWCNPISGHNTLYWYLQNLGQGPELLIRYENEEAVDDSQLPKDRFSAERLKGVDSTLKIQPAELGDSAVYLCASSRPSGGLSYNEQFFGPGTRLTVL.

The V call is TRBV24-1, the J call TRBJ2-2; D unclear. Looked up from germline, CDR1 is KGHDR and CDR2 is SFDVKD. Trimming shortened V by 5 bases and J by 7 bases, and 4 bases separated the two germline ends. This CDR3 contains 11 residues. This CDR3 reads CATSAFGELFF. The CDR3 coding sequence is TGTGCCACCAGTGCGTTCGGGGAGCTGTTTTTT.

The count of this clone is one. This chain links TRBV28 with TRBJ1-3; D gene uncertain. V gave up 3 bases and J gave up 2 bases, with 8 bases separating them. CDR3 length equals 14 residues. CDR1 MDHEN and CDR2 SYDVKM come from the germline V gene. CDR3 nucleotides: TGTGCCAGCAGTTTCGGGAGTACTGGAAACACCATATATTTT. It yields the protein CASSFGSTGNTIYF.

V is TRBV4-1 and J is TRBJ2-3; D is unresolved. Trimming cost V 0 bases and J 8 bases, with 9 bases left between them. CDR3 length: 13 residues. Looked up from germline, CDR1 is MGHRA and CDR2 is YSYEKL. In DNA form, the CDR3 reads TGCGCCAGCAGCCAAGATTTAGTCGCTACGCAGTATTTT. It codes for CASSQDLVATQYF.

CDR3 DNA sequence: TGCGCCAGCAGCGCGGGAGCCGGCTCCTACGAGCAGTACTTC. It translates to CASSAGAGSYEQYF. The chain joins TRBV5-1 to TRBJ2-7; TRBD2 matches at 7 bases. Germline CDR1 and CDR2: SGHRS and YFSETQ. The CDR3 is 14 amino acids. Trimming cost V 4 bases and J 0 bases; bases outside gene matches: 4.